This T cell receptor beta chain was sequenced for a study of cytomegalovirus exposure and HLA in healthy donors. 60 Vbeta and 13 Jbeta primers were used in PCR. The repertoire was sequenced with immunoSEQ multiplex PCR; TCRdb's copy has only in-frame clones and lacks some. The table has 110,000 to 150,000 clones, 82% seen once; the top ten hold more than 9.5%. This clone was seen only a few times. Germline assignment: CDR1 GTSNPN and CDR2 SVGIG (reference sequence). Trimming took 3 bases from V and 0 from J, leaving 11 bases between them. The CDR3 contains 14 residues. The TCR was taken from a woman aged 60-75 years in good health and CMV-seropositive. Sequenced sample: PBMCs. The rearrangement joins TRBV30 to TRBJ1-2, with a tentative D call TRBD1 (6 bases). For the CDR3, the DNA is TGTGCCTGGAGGCAGACAGGAGCTAACTATGGCTACACCTTC. Encoded protein: CAWRQTGANYGYTF.